The sequence of this TCR beta chain was determined in a study of blood T cell repertoires in COVID-19 (dated by TCRdb to 2018 to 2020). The study in broad terms: Collaborator samples came from the United States, Italy and Spain and covered acute and convalescent phases of COVID-19. The repertoires were released in a freely available public database intended as a resource for research on the immune response to SARS-CoV-2. Where available, HLA class I and class II types were obtained from metadata supplied by the sample provider rather than from assay-based typing. The prospective study material was composed of cDNA or gDNA derived from T cells, B-cell-depleted T cells, or PBMCs. Sample metadata almost always included a de-identified subject ID, COVID-19 status, age in years and sex. Samples were obtained from the ongoing ImmuneRACE study (first 160 participants) and from 950 to 1,500 subjects provided by 6 global collaborators. Subjects who had been exposed to COVID-19, were actively infected with it, or had recovered from it provided the deeply sampled blood TCRbeta repertoires that made up the dataset.

The immunoSEQ Assay, a bias-controlled multiplex PCR, was used to amplify TCRbeta CDR3 regions from genomic DNA. As for how the authors treated the data: Nucleated cell counts per sample were estimated from amplification of reference gene primers within the assay. Sequence reads were collapsed and filtered to measure the absolute abundance of every unique TCRbeta CDR3 rearrangement. Productive Simpson clonality was computed per sample as the square root of Simpson's diversity index over productive rearrangements. As stored in TCRdb, this immuneACCESS dataset retains in-frame rearrangements with V and J assigned. A fraction of the clones does not appear; measured against another copy, unresolved V genes explain less than half of the discrepancy, and the remainder lacks a known reason. V and J calls and clone size are given by that table; D and trimming were obtained from the DNA. The table for this sample lists 70,000 or so clones; under 95% of them were counted only once. Of the sample, 8.5% falls within the top ten clones.

Broad study findings and their caveats: The quantity of clinical and demographic metadata differed by source and by participant and was supplied without curation.

A single count supports this clone. No antigen is known for it. There are no base qualities to consult, and no much larger clone falls within one base. Whole blood was collected in K2EDTA tubes by collaborating institutions according to the institutions' own protocols. Collaborator samples were shipped for TCRbeta analysis as frozen whole blood, isolated PBMCs, or DNA extracted from either sample type. CDR1 and CDR2 (MNHEY, SMNVEV) derive from the germline V gene (reference sequence). CDR3 length: 13 amino acids, cysteine to phenylalanine. Solely the CDR3 DNA is kept, with 39 bases framed from the first base. Germline trimming amounts to 2 bases on V and 16 bases on J, with 9 as the count of junction bases outside the gene matches.

Sequenced: peripheral blood. The chain links TRBV27 with TRBJ1-3, with TRBD1 matching 9 junction bases. This clonotype was sampled from a human donor in a cohort sampled during active COVID-19. The CDR3 in this case is CASSLIRDRVLYF. DNA sequence: TGTGCCAGCAGTTTAATCCGGGACAGGGTTCTCTATTTT.